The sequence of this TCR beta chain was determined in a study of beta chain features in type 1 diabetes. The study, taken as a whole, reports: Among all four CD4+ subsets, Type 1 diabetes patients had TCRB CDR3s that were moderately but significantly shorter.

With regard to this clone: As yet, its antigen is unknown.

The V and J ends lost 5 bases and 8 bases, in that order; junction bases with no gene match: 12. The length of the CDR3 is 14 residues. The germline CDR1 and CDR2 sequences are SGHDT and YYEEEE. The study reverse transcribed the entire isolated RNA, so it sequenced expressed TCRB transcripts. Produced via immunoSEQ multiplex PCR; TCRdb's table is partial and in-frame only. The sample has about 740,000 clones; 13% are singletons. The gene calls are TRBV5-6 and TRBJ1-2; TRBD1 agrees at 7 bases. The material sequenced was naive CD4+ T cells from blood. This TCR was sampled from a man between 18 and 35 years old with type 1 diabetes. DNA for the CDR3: TGTGCCAGCAGACAGGAGGGACAGATAATAGGCTACACCTTC. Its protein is CASRQEGQIIGYTF.